One T cell receptor beta chain is described in this entry. Its cognate antigen is unknown. An end of the junction does not agree with germline; a read error may underlie this. Profiling relied on immunoSEQ multiplex PCR, and the TCRdb table lists in-frame clones only, not all of them. The table shows about 24,000 clones, with over 85% occurring only once. Sequencing was done directly on freshly isolated, uncultured memory T cells. The data belong to a study of CD4 T cell repertoires in COVID-19. Looking at the study overall: After approximately ten days of IL-2 expansion, CFSE-low cells were relabeled and restimulated with other coronavirus spikes.

Study-level findings and limits: SARS-CoV and/or HKU1 spike cultures shared between roughly 7 and 25% of SARS-CoV-2 clonotypes. Suggested intraclonal diversification: top SARS-CoV-2-reactive clonotypes appeared in two or three memory subsets.

Looked up from germline, CDR1 is MNHEY and CDR2 is SVGAGI. The CDR3 runs to 14 residues. The input for sequencing was circulating follicular helper CD4+ T cells (cTfh) from blood, taken before the COVID-19 pandemic. This rearrangement joins TRBV6-5 to TRBJ2-2, with D maybe TRBD2 (5 bases). The sequence came from a human donor who had COVID-19. CDR3 amino acids: CASTATRNSGELFF. For the CDR3, the DNA is TGTGCCAGCACCGCAACTAGGAACAGCGGGGAGCTGTTTTTT.